One and the same sample provided the 14 T cell receptor beta chains below, sequenced in a study of cytomegalovirus exposure and HLA in healthy donors. Sequenced by immunoSEQ multiplex PCR; TCRdb stores in-frame clones only, minus some. This sample has roughly 68,000 clones, with approximately 90% found just once. The sequenced sample was PBMCs. Receptor source: a woman aged 18-29 years in good health and CMV-seronegative.

This chain joins TRBV28 and TRBJ1-1, with TRBD1 identical over 8 bases. The junction had 7 bases not matched to a gene; V was cut back by 6 bases and J by 4 bases. The germline V gene encodes CDR1 MDHEN and CDR2 SYDVKM. The CDR3 length is 14 residues. The DNA of the CDR3 is TGTGCCAGCAGAGGACAGGGCGGCGGCACTGAAGCTTTCTTT. Translated: CASRGQGGGTEAFF.

The chain combines TRBV7-2 with TRBJ1-1, with 7 bases matching TRBD1. CDR3 size: 18 residues. CDR1 SGHTA and CDR2 FQGNSA come from the germline V gene. V trimming: 5 bases; J trimming: 0 bases; junction bases outside the gene matches: 15. As DNA, the CDR3 is TGTGCCAGCAGCCCCTATTCAGGGGGTGGTGGTTTGAACACTGAAGCTTTCTTT. It yields the protein CASSPYSGGGGLNTEAFF.

This rearrangement joins TRBV6-5 to TRBJ1-3, with a weak D call TRBD1 (6 bases). V was shortened by 9 bases and J by 4 bases, with 10 bases between the two germline ends. CDR1 is MNHEY, CDR2 SVGAGI, per germline. CDR3 length: 12 amino acids. For the CDR3, the DNA is TGTGCCAGTACAGGGCCGGGAAACACCATATATTTT. The encoded protein is CASTGPGNTIYF.

The gene calls are TRBV18 and TRBJ2-2, with TRBD1 as a possible D gene (5 bases). Germline V gene lookup returns CDR1 KGHSH and CDR2 LQKENI. This CDR3 contains 15 residues. Trimming took off 2 bases at V and 4 bases at J, with 11 bases between the two ends. This CDR3 reads CASSPLQGSTGELFF. CDR3 bases: TGTGCCAGCTCACCATTGCAGGGCAGCACCGGGGAGCTGTTTTTT.

The genes are TRBV19 and TRBJ1-5, with 7 bases identical to TRBD1. The germline CDR1 and CDR2 sequences are LNHDA and SQIVND (reference sequence). The CDR3 covers 16 residues. J lost 3 bases, V lost 4 bases, and 9 bases had no gene match. CDR3: CASSTQSTGINQPQHF. The CDR3 nucleotides are TGTGCCAGTAGTACCCAATCGACAGGGATCAATCAGCCCCAGCATTTT.

The rearrangement uses TRBV6-5 and TRBJ1-2; 10 bases fit TRBD1. V was pared by 6 bases and J by 3 bases, with 4 bases of the junction left unmatched. This CDR3 is 14 amino acids long. The V gene's germline CDR1 is MNHEY and CDR2 SVGAGI. The CDR3 spells CASRGDRGHYGYTF. CDR3 DNA sequence: TGTGCCAGCAGAGGGGACAGGGGACACTATGGCTACACCTTC.

The V call is TRBV5-6, the J call TRBJ2-5; TRBD2 is a possible D gene (6 bases). Germline V gene data show CDR1 as SGHDT and CDR2 as YYEEEE. The CDR3 is 16 amino acids. With 3 bases removed from V and 4 bases from J, the gap between germline ends came to 19 bases. The CDR3 here is CASSWSIWGVRETQYF. The CDR3 bases are TGTGCCAGCAGCTGGAGCATCTGGGGGGTTAGAGAGACCCAGTACTTC.

This clone was observed a single time. CDR3 nucleotides: TGTGCCAGCAGTTACTCGGCAGTATACGAGCAGTACTTC. Protein sequence: CASSYSAVYEQYF. J is TRBJ2-7 and V is TRBV6-6; no reliable D call. Germline V gives CDR1 MNHNY, CDR2 SVGAGI (reference sequence). Between the trimmed V and J ends, which lost 0 bases and 4 bases, there was a span of 7 bases. This CDR3 is 13 amino acids long.

The CDR3 DNA reads as TGCAGCGTTGCTGTTTCTAGCACAGATACGCAGTATTTT. Protein product: CSVAVSSTDTQYF. The chain recombines TRBV29-1 with TRBJ2-3, with D hard to call. The CDR3 consists of 13 residues. Deletions cut 4 bases from V and 0 bases from J, with 8 bases between. Germline V lookup: CDR1 SQVTM, CDR2 ANQGSEA.

The chain combines TRBV30 with TRBJ2-1; D unclear. CDR3 size: 14 residues. V was shortened by 0 bases and J by 4 bases, with 10 bases between the two germline ends. Per germline, CDR1 GTSNPN and CDR2 SVGIG (reference sequence). This CDR3 is CAWSVGSIYNEQFF. CDR3 sequence (DNA): TGTGCCTGGAGTGTAGGTAGCATTTACAATGAGCAGTTCTTC. The full variable domain, in which reference TRBV30 and TRBJ2-1 provide the parts outside the CDR3, is SQTIHQWPATLVQPVGSPLSLECTVEGTSNPNLYWYRQAAGRGLQLLFYSVGIGQISSEVPQNLSASRPQDRQFILSSKKLLLSDSGFYLCAWSVGSIYNEQFFGPGTRLTVL.

The rearrangement uses TRBV5-1 and TRBJ2-7, with 7 bases aligning to TRBD2. V gave up 3 bases and J gave up 5 bases; unmatched junction bases: 11. CDR1 and CDR2 (germline): SGHRS, YFSETQ. The CDR3 length is 15 residues. CDR3 protein: CASSSGGTKGHEQYF. The CDR3 nucleotides are TGCGCCAGCAGCTCCGGGGGGACTAAAGGCCACGAGCAGTACTTC.

V is TRBV2 and J is TRBJ2-2, with 11 bases fitting TRBD1. With V trimmed by 1 base and J by 5 bases, 12 bases remained unmatched. The CDR3 contains 19 residues. Germline V gene sequence: CDR1 SNHLY, CDR2 FYNNEI. CDR3 residues: CASSEDRDRGIPGTGELFF. The CDR3 DNA reads TGTGCCAGCAGTGAAGACCGGGACAGGGGGATCCCGGGTACCGGGGAGCTGTTTTTT.

The chain combines TRBV7-9 with TRBJ2-1; 7 positions match TRBD2. This CDR3 spans 17 amino acids. Germline CDR1 reads SEHNR; CDR2 reads FQNEAQ (reference sequence). The V and J ends lost 3 bases and 7 bases, in that order; junction bases with no gene match: 15. The CDR3 nucleotides are TGTGCCAGCAGCTTTATCCGGGAGGCCCTTTGGGTTAATGAGCAGTTCTTC. Residues: CASSFIREALWVNEQFF. Full variable domain (rest looked up from reference TRBV7-9 and TRBJ2-1): DTGVSQNPRHKITKRGQNVTFRCDPISEHNRLYWYRQTLGQGPEFLTYFQNEAQLEKSRLLSDRFSAERPKGSFSTLEIQRTEQGDSAMYLCASSFIREALWVNEQFFGPGTRLTVL.

This clone was seen only a few times. The CDR3 reads CASGQGRGYTF. The DNA of the CDR3 is TGTGCCAGCGGACAGGGCAGAGGCTACACCTTC. The chain couples TRBV19 to TRBJ1-2, with 8 bases aligning to TRBD1. The junction had 5 bases not matched to a gene; V was cut back by 9 bases and J by 8 bases. The CDR3 has 11 residues. Germline CDR1 LNHDA, CDR2 SQIVND (reference sequence).